This T cell receptor (beta chain) was observed in a study of Graves' ophthalmopathy and Graves' hyperthyroidism. Study-level findings and limits: Blood contained most expanded thyroid clonotypes exceeding 0.001 frequency. An 81.08% specificity and roughly 90% sensitivity were achieved by a 13-signature model that separated ophthalmopathy from stable hyperthyroidism.

RNA transcripts were the source from which TCR beta CDR3 regions were amplified. Scientists carried out first-round RT-PCR using HTBI primers and then a second-round multiplex PCR. TCRdb ran MiXCR on the multiplex PCR reads and lists one entry per CDR3 protein. The sample lists about 160,000 distinct CDR3 sequences; 39% were seen once. Ophthalmopathy in the donors was of moderate-to-severe activity, with CAS ≥3, NOSPECS ≥4 and duration under 3 months. Excluded: other autoimmune disease, uncontrolled infection, pregnancy or lactation. This clonotype was seen at least ten times. Its antigen is as yet unknown. The CDR3 sequence is 16 residues long. Germline CDR1 KGHDR, CDR2 SFDVKD. V gave up 0 bases and J gave up 0 bases, with 11 bases separating them.

Sequenced input: peripheral blood. The rearrangement uses TRBV24-1 and TRBJ2-7, with D tentatively TRBD2 (5 bases). The receptor's source is a young man with Graves' ophthalmopathy. The CDR3 nucleotides are TGTGCCACCAGTGATTTGCCGCTAGCAGACTCCTACGAGCAGTACTTC. Translation: CATSDLPLADSYEQYF.